The entry below gives a single T cell receptor beta chain sequence along with its context. Its target is unknown. Using its own MiXCR run on the RT-PCR reads, TCRdb lists one record per CDR3 protein. The table records fewer than 400,000 distinct CDR3 sequences, roughly 22% of them present only once. This entry belongs to a study of response to subunit inactivated influenza vaccine. Notes on the study in general: After each seasonal influenza vaccination, few new T cells are recruited, the authors suggested.

CDR3 length: 13 residues. V lost 4 bases to trimming and J lost 4 bases, with 10 bases between them. The germline V gene encodes CDR1 MNHNS and CDR2 SASEGT. V gene TRBV6-1 combines with J gene TRBJ1-1, with D unclear. The input for sequencing was PBMCs from blood, taken about 20 months after vaccination. The TCR comes from a man between 50 and 69 years old who received an inactivated influenza vaccine. CDR3 nucleotide sequence: TGTGCCAGCAGTGGGGGAGTGACCACTGAAGCTTTCTTT. Its translation: CASSGGVTTEAFF.